This is a list of T cell receptor beta chains from one sample in a study of cytomegalovirus exposure and HLA in healthy donors. The repertoire was sequenced with immunoSEQ multiplex PCR; TCRdb's copy has only in-frame clones and lacks some. The data contain about 120,000 clones, about 80% of them singletons. The sequenced material came from PBMCs. These receptors were obtained from a woman aged 40 to 55 in good health and CMV-seropositive. CDR3s include the opening cysteine and the closing phenylalanine or tryptophan. A D gene is named only where the DNA matches it firmly. The size field is filled for only some rows; it gives once, few, many or a size class.

.	TRBV5-4	TRBD2	TRBJ2-5	CASTVVAGGPQETQYF	TGTGCCAGCACCGTGGTAGCGGGAGGACCACAAGAGACCCAGTACTTC
.	TRBV10-3	TRBD1	TRBJ1-1	CAISGQGVEAFF	TGTGCCATCAGTGGACAGGGAGTCGAAGCTTTCTTT
.	TRBV2	.	TRBJ1-6	CASSPDSSYNSPLHF	TGTGCCAGCAGTCCTGACAGCTCCTATAATTCACCCCTCCACTTT
.	TRBV7-8	TRBD1	TRBJ2-7	CASSWRGTGRSYEQYF	TGTGCCAGCAGCTGGCGCGGGACAGGACGATCCTACGAGCAGTACTTC
once	TRBV28	TRBD1	TRBJ2-7	CASSLVGRDRVPTYEQYF	TGTGCCAGCAGTTTAGTCGGCCGGGACAGGGTCCCGACCTACGAGCAGTACTTC
once	TRBV6-5	TRBD1	TRBJ2-2	CASSYHNDRVLGELFF	TGTGCCAGCAGTTACCACAATGACAGGGTTCTGGGGGAGCTGTTTTTT
.	TRBV11-3	TRBD1	TRBJ2-7	CASSPSGTGSDEQYF	TGTGCCAGCAGCCCGTCCGGGACAGGGTCGGACGAGCAGTACTTC
.	TRBV28	.	TRBJ2-1	CASSLTGAWGNEQFF	TGCGCCAGCAGTTTAACTGGGGCCTGGGGAAATGAGCAGTTCTTC
once	TRBV28	TRBD2	TRBJ2-3	CASSLKAGVDTQYF	TGTGCCAGCAGTTTAAAAGCGGGAGTAGATACGCAGTATTTT
.	TRBV4-1	TRBD1	TRBJ2-3	CASSQTGTGSTDTQYF	TGCGCCAGCAGCCAAACCGGGACAGGGAGCACAGATACGCAGTATTTT
.	TRBV4-3	TRBD2	TRBJ2-2	CASSQVNSGSAGELFF	TGCGCCAGCAGCCAAGTGAATAGCGGGAGCGCCGGGGAGCTGTTTTTT
once	TRBV27	.	TRBJ2-5	CASSPAVRTTKQETQYF	TGTGCCAGCAGCCCAGCGGTGAGAACGACCAAACAAGAGACCCAGTACTTC
.	TRBV28	.	TRBJ1-5	CASSLTRWQPQHF	TGTGCCAGCAGTTTAACTAGATGGCAGCCCCAGCATTTT
once	TRBV7-7	.	TRBJ2-3	CASSLGLSSTDTQYF	TGTGCTAGCAGCTTGGGACTGTCTAGCACAGATACGCAGTATTTT
.	TRBV9	.	TRBJ2-1	CASSVDHRLHEQFF	TGTGCCAGCAGCGTAGATCACAGGCTCCATGAGCAGTTCTTC
.	TRBV21-1	.	TRBJ1-2	CASSRFRGGGGYTF	TGTGCCAGCAGCCGATTTAGGGGGGGCGGAGGCTACACCTTC
.	TRBV30	.	TRBJ2-1	CAWSVPSADNEQFF	TGTGCCTGGAGTGTACCCAGCGCCGACAATGAGCAGTTCTTC
.	TRBV10-3	.	TRBJ2-1	CAIRKPSADNEQFF	TGTGCCATCCGCAAGCCTAGCGCGGACAATGAGCAGTTCTTC
.	TRBV7-8	TRBD1	TRBJ1-2	CASSVDREANYGYTF	TGTGCCAGCAGCGTAGACAGGGAAGCTAACTATGGCTACACCTTC
.	TRBV13	TRBD1	TRBJ1-2	CASSLGTGGFYGYTF	TGTGCCAGCAGCTTGGGGACAGGTGGTTTCTATGGCTACACCTTC
.	TRBV5-1	.	TRBJ1-5	CASSGDGNQPQHF	TGCGCCAGCTCCGGGGATGGCAATCAGCCCCAGCATTTT
once	TRBV6-5	.	TRBJ1-1	CASSYVGLQGAFF	TGTGCCAGCAGTTACGTGGGGCTACAAGGTGCTTTCTTT
.	TRBV15	TRBD2	TRBJ2-5	CATSRERVRLAGEETQYF	TGTGCCACCAGCCGGGAGAGAGTGCGACTAGCGGGGGAAGAGACCCAGTACTTC
.	TRBV7-3	.	TRBJ2-7	CASSRGGTQGYEQYF	TGTGCCAGCAGCCGAGGGGGAACTCAGGGCTACGAGCAGTACTTC
.	TRBV6-5	TRBD1	TRBJ2-7	CASSKPGQIYEQYF	TGTGCCAGCAGTAAGCCGGGACAGATTTACGAGCAGTACTTC
.	TRBV6-5	.	TRBJ2-7	CASSYFSRLGYEQYF	TGTGCCAGCAGTTACTTTTCCCGACTAGGGTACGAGCAGTACTTC
.	TRBV30	.	TRBJ2-2	CAWSATRRSAGELFF	TGTGCCTGGAGTGCTACTAGGAGGTCGGCCGGGGAGCTGTTTTTT
.	TRBV6-5	TRBD2	TRBJ2-3	CASSYSPLAGTDTQYF	TGTGCCAGCAGTTACTCTCCTCTAGCGGGTACGGATACGCAGTATTTT
.	TRBV19	.	TRBJ2-3	CASSIRLARSDTQYF	TGTGCCAGTAGTATTCGCTTAGCGAGATCAGATACGCAGTATTTT
.	TRBV7-8	TRBD1	TRBJ2-2	CASKSRDRTQNTGELFF	TGTGCCAGCAAGTCCCGGGACAGGACCCAAAACACCGGGGAGCTGTTTTTT
.	TRBV28	.	TRBJ1-3	CASRTSGGNTIYF	TGTGCCAGCAGGACCTCCGGGGGAAACACCATATATTTT
few	TRBV6-4	TRBD1	TRBJ2-3	CASSDGQGADTQYF	TGTGCCAGCAGTGACGGACAGGGGGCAGATACGCAGTATTTT
.	TRBV29-1	TRBD2	TRBJ2-1	CSVRTSGRVGPYNEQFF	TGCAGCGTCCGGACTAGCGGGAGAGTAGGCCCCTACAATGAGCAGTTCTTC
.	TRBV6-5	TRBD2	TRBJ2-3	CASTWGSGSTDTQYF	TGTGCCAGCACCTGGGGTAGCGGGAGCACAGATACGCAGTATTTT
.	TRBV7-9	TRBD1	TRBJ1-2	CSSSSIPGQGTGGYTF	TGTTCCAGCAGTTCTATCCCGGGACAGGGAACGGGCGGCTACACCTTC
.	TRBV9	TRBD1	TRBJ1-1	CASAGGMNTEAFF	TGTGCCAGCGCAGGGGGGATGAACACTGAAGCTTTCTTT
.	TRBV20-1	.	TRBJ1-3	CSARAGNTIYF	TGCAGTGCCAGGGCTGGAAACACCATATATTTT
.	TRBV9	TRBD2	TRBJ2-7	CASSEGLAGLAYEQYF	TGTGCCAGCAGCGAGGGACTAGCGGGACTGGCCTACGAGCAGTACTTC
.	TRBV4-1	.	TRBJ2-2	CASSQGRGPFSGELFF	TGCGCCAGCAGCCAGGGGCGGGGGCCGTTCTCCGGGGAGCTGTTTTTT
.	TRBV9	.	TRBJ1-6	CASSVDPGNSPLHF	TGTGCCAGCAGCGTAGATCCAGGGAACTCACCCCTCCACTTT
.	TRBV13	.	TRBJ1-1	CASSSTGTEAFF	TGTGCCAGCAGCTCTACAGGGACTGAAGCTTTCTTT
once	TRBV5-1	.	TRBJ2-5	CASSLAPGTPKETQYF	TGCGCCAGCAGCTTGGCTCCCGGGACACCAAAAGAGACCCAGTACTTC
.	TRBV11-3	.	TRBJ2-5	CASSLDPAGETQYF	TGTGCCAGCAGCTTAGATCCGGCGGGGGAGACCCAGTACTTC
.	TRBV4-1	TRBD1	TRBJ1-6	CASSQRQGPVLNSPLHF	TGCGCCAGCAGCCAAAGACAGGGGCCCGTATTAAATTCACCCCTCCACTTT
.	TRBV9	TRBD1	TRBJ1-1	CASSVGTGGTEAFF	TGTGCCAGCAGCGTAGGGACAGGGGGCACTGAAGCTTTCTTT
.	TRBV10-3	.	TRBJ2-7	CAISDQVSDEQYF	TGTGCCATCAGTGATCAGGTTTCGGACGAGCAGTACTTC
.	TRBV4-1	TRBD2	TRBJ2-5	CASSPLGLAPETQYF	TGCGCCAGCAGCCCCCTGGGACTAGCGCCAGAGACCCAGTACTTC
.	TRBV28	.	TRBJ2-7	CASSLGRHSYEQYF	TGTGCCAGCAGTTTAGGCAGGCACTCCTACGAGCAGTACTTC
.	TRBV11-2	TRBD1	TRBJ1-2	CASSKTTGTYGYTF	TGTGCCAGCAGCAAAACGACAGGGACCTATGGCTACACCTTC
.	TRBV28	.	TRBJ1-5	CASSFRGSQPQHF	TGTGCCAGCAGTTTTCGGGGGAGTCAGCCCCAGCATTTT